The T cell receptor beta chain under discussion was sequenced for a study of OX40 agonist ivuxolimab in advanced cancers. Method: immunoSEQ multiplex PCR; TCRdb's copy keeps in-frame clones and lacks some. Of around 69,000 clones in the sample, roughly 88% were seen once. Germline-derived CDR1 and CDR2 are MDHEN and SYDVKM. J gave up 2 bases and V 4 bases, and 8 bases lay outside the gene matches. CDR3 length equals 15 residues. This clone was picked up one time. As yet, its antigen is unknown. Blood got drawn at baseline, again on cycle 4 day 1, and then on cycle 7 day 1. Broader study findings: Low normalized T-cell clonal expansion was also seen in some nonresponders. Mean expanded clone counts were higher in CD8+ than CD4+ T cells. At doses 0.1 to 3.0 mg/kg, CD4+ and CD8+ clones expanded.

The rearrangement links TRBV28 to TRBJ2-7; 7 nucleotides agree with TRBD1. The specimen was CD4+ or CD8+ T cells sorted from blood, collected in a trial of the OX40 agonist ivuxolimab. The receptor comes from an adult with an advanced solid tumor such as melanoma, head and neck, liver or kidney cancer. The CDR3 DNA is TGTGCCAGCAGTTCAAACAGGGGCTTTACCTACGAGCAGTACTTC. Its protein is CASSSNRGFTYEQYF.